The 18 T cell receptor beta chains reported below all come from one sample, sequenced in a study of cytomegalovirus exposure and HLA in healthy donors. Researchers ran the PCR with 60 Vbeta and 13 Jbeta primers. TCRdb's table, derived via immunoSEQ multiplex PCR, lists solely in-frame clones and lacks some. The repertoire holds 100,000 to 150,000 clones, with approximately 82% as singletons. Material for sequencing was PBMCs. These receptors were taken from a boy under 10 years old in good health and CMV-seronegative.

The J gene is TRBJ1-6, the V gene TRBV6-6, with D unclear. The CDR3 length is 14 residues. Trimming shortened V by 7 bases and J by 10 bases, and 17 bases separated the two germline ends. The germline gives CDR1 MNHNY, CDR2 SVGAGI (reference sequence). CDR3 sequence (DNA): TGTGCCAGCACCATATTGCGGAGAACCTCACCCCTCCACTTT. It is translated as CASTILRRTSPLHF.

V gene TRBV6-5 combines with J gene TRBJ1-2; perhaps TRBD1 as D (5 bases). CDR3 size: 13 residues. CDR1 MNHEY and CDR2 SVGAGI come from the germline V gene. The V end was cut by 4 bases, the J end by 8 bases, with 14 bases between. CDR3 loop: CASSSHTGVGYTF. The CDR3 DNA is TGTGCCAGCAGTTCCCACACGGGGGTCGGCTACACCTTC.

V usage is TRBV4-1 and J usage is TRBJ2-5; D is possibly TRBD2 (5 bases). The germline V gene has CDR1 MGHRA and CDR2 YSYEKL. The CDR3 sequence is 15 residues long. Trimming removed 2 bases at V and 2 bases at J, with 12 bases between. The DNA for the CDR3 is TGCGCCAGCAGCCAAACTGGACTCGTTCAAGAGACCCAGTACTTC. Its translation is CASSQTGLVQETQYF.

The gene calls are TRBV5-5 and TRBJ1-3; TRBD1 matches at 7 bases. The V gene's germline CDR1 is SGHKS and CDR2 YYEKEE (reference sequence). This CDR3 has 15 amino acids. J gave up 4 bases and V 4 bases, and 8 bases lay outside the gene matches. The CDR3 bases are TGTGCCAGCAGCGCCTCGACAGGGTCCGGAAACACCATATATTTT. This sequence encodes CASSASTGSGNTIYF.

The chain links TRBV11-1 to TRBJ2-4; 11 bases line up with TRBD2. V shed 4 bases, J shed 3 bases, and the junction held 8 bases outside the gene matches. This CDR3 region has 17 residues. Germline CDR1 SGHAT, CDR2 FQDESV (reference sequence). For the CDR3, the DNA is TGTGCCAGCAGCTCCTCACTAGCGGGAGTGGTCAAAAACATTCAGTACTTC. Its protein is CASSSSLAGVVKNIQYF.

CDR3 amino acids: CAAGQGISNQPQHF. In DNA form, the CDR3 reads TGTGCCGCCGGACAGGGGATTAGCAATCAGCCCCAGCATTTT. V gene TRBV10-3 combines with J gene TRBJ1-5, with TRBD1 identical over 9 bases. Trimming at V came to 11 bases and at J to 0 bases, leaving 5 bases not matched to a gene. The germline V gene encodes CDR1 ENHRY and CDR2 SYGVKD. This CDR3 comprises 14 residues.

A single count supports this clone. The chain couples TRBV19 to TRBJ2-5; 10 bases fit TRBD1. The end of the DNA is better explained by TRBJ2-7, so the J call may be wrong. The CDR3 loop spans 11 amino acids. The germline V gene encodes CDR1 LNHDA and CDR2 SQIVND (reference sequence). CDR3 loop: CATTGGGEQYF. The CDR3 DNA is TGTGCCACGACAGGGGGCGGCGAGCAGTACTTC.

This chain joins TRBV19 and TRBJ1-3; D is undetermined. From germline, CDR1 is LNHDA and CDR2 SQIVND (reference sequence). The CDR3 covers 16 residues. Trimming cost V 1 base and J 0 bases, with 10 bases left between them. The CDR3 reads CASSIVGRLSGNTIYF. Written as DNA, the CDR3 is TGTGCCAGTAGTATAGTCGGGAGACTCTCTGGAAACACCATATATTTT. The full variable domain, with the rest looked up from reference TRBV19 and TRBJ1-3, is DGGITQSPKYLFRKEGQNVTLSCEQNLNHDAMYWYRQDPGQGLRLIYYSQIVNDFQKGDIAEGYSVSREKKESFPLTVTSAQKNPTAFYLCASSIVGRLSGNTIYFGEGSWLTVV.

This clone was seen only once. This chain joins TRBV28 and TRBJ1-2; D uncertain. With 4 bases removed from V and 4 bases from J, the gap between germline ends came to 16 bases. Germline V gene data show CDR1 as MDHEN and CDR2 as SYDVKM. The CDR3 consists of 15 residues. The CDR3 nucleotides read TGTGCCAGCAGTTCCCCCCCCGCCCAGATCTATGGCTACACCTTC. This codes for CASSSPPAQIYGYTF.

This chain uses TRBV25-1 with TRBJ2-1, with 8 nucleotides matching TRBD1. V shed 6 bases, J shed 6 bases, and the junction held 4 bases outside the gene matches. The CDR3 contains 13 residues. CDR1 and CDR2 from the germline V gene are MGHDK and SYGVNS. The CDR3 spells CASRWTGTNEQFF. CDR3 coding DNA: TGTGCCAGCAGATGGACAGGGACCAATGAGCAGTTCTTC.

The count of this clone is one. V is TRBV30 and J is TRBJ1-2; perhaps TRBD1 as D (6 bases). The ends were cut back, 4 bases at V and 5 bases at J, with 14 bases in the middle. Germline lookup yields CDR1 GTSNPN and CDR2 SVGIG (reference sequence). This CDR3 is built from 13 residues. For the CDR3, the DNA is TGTGCCTGGAAGGGGGTGGGGGTATATGGCTACACCTTC. Translated, it gives CAWKGVGVYGYTF.

This sequence joins TRBV6-1 and TRBJ1-1, with no clear D. From germline, CDR1 is MNHNS and CDR2 SASEGT. The germline V and J ends were trimmed by 5 bases and 0 bases, with 7 bases remaining between them. The CDR3 is made up of 13 amino acids. The CDR3 nucleotides read TGTGCCAGCAGTCCCACAGTGAACACTGAAGCTTTCTTT. Translated, it gives CASSPTVNTEAFF.

The chain employs TRBV6-1 and TRBJ2-3; D ambiguous. The germline gives CDR1 MNHNS, CDR2 SASEGT. This CDR3 is 13 amino acids long. Trimming cost V 5 bases and J 7 bases, with 13 bases left between them. CDR3 coding DNA: TGTGCCAGCAGTCTGGAAGGAGCACATACGCAGTATTTT. Translation gives CASSLEGAHTQYF.

This chain links TRBV10-2 with TRBJ2-2; the D gene is possibly TRBD1 (5 bases). CDR3 length: 16 amino acids. The germline CDR1 and CDR2 sequences are WSHSY and SAAADI. V lost 7 bases, J lost 4 bases, and 19 bases lay in between. The CDR3 region has the DNA TGCGCCAGCACGACAGAAGGCAGGGTGTTCACCGGGGAGCTGTTTTTT. The encoded protein is CASTTEGRVFTGELFF.

The sample holds one count of this clone. The chain has TRBV7-8 and TRBJ1-3; D remains unclear. CDR1 is SGHVS, CDR2 FQNEAQ, per germline. The CDR3 loop spans 13 amino acids. Trimming cost V 2 bases and J 4 bases, with 6 bases left between them. CDR3 sequence: CASSLNRGNTIYF. The DNA of the CDR3 is TGTGCCAGCAGCTTAAACCGGGGAAACACCATATATTTT.

The J gene is TRBJ2-7, the V gene TRBV10-3; TRBD2 is a possible D gene (6 bases). The V gene's germline CDR1 is ENHRY and CDR2 SYGVKD. The CDR3 length is 16 residues. Trimming removed 3 bases from V and 0 bases from J, with 15 bases in between. The CDR3 DNA reads TGTGCCATCAGTGACCCGAGCGGAGGGAGCTCCTACGAGCAGTACGTC. Its translation: CAISDPSGGSSYEQYV.

The rearrangement joins TRBV7-8 to TRBJ2-1; 9 bases line up with TRBD2. The CDR3 sequence is 17 residues long. The J segment lost 0 bases and the V segment lost 1 base, leaving 4 bases of the junction unmatched. CDR1 is SGHVS, CDR2 FQNEAQ, per germline. The CDR3: CASSLVGSGSSYNEQFF. The CDR3 DNA follows: TGTGCCAGCAGCTTAGTGGGTAGCGGGAGCTCCTACAATGAGCAGTTCTTC.

This clone was recorded a few times. This chain uses TRBV14 with TRBJ1-1, with 7 bases lining up with TRBD1. Germline CDR1 is SGHDN and CDR2 is FVKESK. This CDR3 has 14 residues. J was trimmed by 8 bases and V by 4 bases; bases with no gene match: 10. The CDR3 spells CASSRSGTANEAFF. In DNA form, the CDR3 reads TGTGCCAGCAGCCGTTCCGGGACAGCAAACGAAGCTTTCTTT.